The T cell receptor (beta chain) described here comes from a study of blood T cells in healthy people across ages. With a J-beta primer mix and a sample-barcoded 5' primer, a second PCR ran about 6 to 11 cycles. Template switching added a 12-random-nucleotide identifier to every cDNA molecule. MiXCR, applied by TCRdb to the 5' RACE reads, yields one record per CDR3 protein. The sample has fewer than 1,000,000 distinct CDR3 sequences, less than 60% seen once; the top ten hold 18%. General study results and limits: Per-million-T-cell TCR beta diversity fell roughly linearly with age.

J lost 5 bases, V lost 2 bases, and 9 bases had no gene match. This CDR3 has 15 amino acids. Germline CDR1 and CDR2: SGHRS and YFSETQ. With regard to this clonotype: The antigen remains unidentified.

The sample was blood. The rearrangement joins TRBV5-1 to TRBJ2-5, with 7 bases that match TRBD2. This clonotype originated in a man aged 80 or over in good health. The CDR3 DNA is TGCGCCAGCAGCTTTCTCGCGGGAGCCCCCGAGACCCAGTACTTC. This codes for CASSFLAGAPETQYF.